The text below deals with one TCR beta chain. This specimen belongs to a study of blood T cell repertoires in COVID-19. Study-level information: Italy, Spain and the United States were the sources of the convalescent and acute COVID-19 samples.

Trimming removed 1 base at V and 4 bases at J, with 8 bases between. CDR3 size: 14 residues. The germline CDR1 and CDR2 sequences are SGHDT and YYEEEE. Using immunoSEQ multiplex PCR, the repertoire was profiled, and TCRdb retains in-frame clones only, with some absent. The data contain some 250,000 clones, just over 90% of them seen just once; the ten biggest clones take up roughly 2.1%. The material sequenced was PBMCs or T cells enriched from blood (not recorded which). The chain joins TRBV5-6 to TRBJ1-4; perhaps TRBD1 as D (6 bases). This sequence originates from a middle-aged woman with acute COVID-19. The CDR3 loop reads CASSLRTVNEKLFF. Here the CDR3 DNA reads TGTGCCAGCAGCTTGAGGACAGTTAATGAAAAACTGTTTTTT.